Listed here are 14 T cell receptor beta chains from one sample, sequenced in a study of T cells after yellow fever vaccination. TCRdb reprocessed the 5' RACE reads via MiXCR and lists one record per CDR3 protein. Of roughly 150,000 distinct CDR3 sequences in the sample, 7.7% were seen once. Sequenced material: CD4+ T cells sorted from PBMCs, taken 5 days after the yellow fever booster vaccination. The source is a man aged 25 to 40 who received the YFV17D yellow fever vaccine.

This clonotype was detected only a few times. The chain employs TRBV19 and TRBJ1-2; no clear D gene. CDR3 size: 12 residues. Trimming took off 3 bases at V and 8 bases at J, with 10 bases between the two ends. Looked up from germline, CDR1 is LNHDA and CDR2 is SQIVND (reference sequence). Here the CDR3 DNA reads TGTGCCAGTAGTATCGCGCTTTCGGGCTACACCTTC. As protein: CASSIALSGYTF. The complete variable domain, with remaining parts taken from reference TRBV19 and TRBJ1-2, reads DGGITQSPKYLFRKEGQNVTLSCEQNLNHDAMYWYRQDPGQGLRLIYYSQIVNDFQKGDIAEGYSVSREKKESFPLTVTSAQKNPTAFYLCASSIALSGYTFGSGTRLTVV.

This clonotype was detected many times. The V gene is TRBV18, the J gene TRBJ1-3, with D maybe TRBD1 (6 bases). With 4 bases removed from V and 2 bases from J, the gap between germline ends came to 12 bases. The CDR3 is 15 residues long. Germline V CDR1 and CDR2: KGHSH, LQKENI. Here the CDR3 reads CASSQQGQTGNTIYF. DNA of the CDR3: TGTGCCAGCTCACAACAGGGTCAAACTGGAAACACCATATATTTT.

As concerns this clonotype: A single base separates this from a much larger clone, so it may be a read error. The chain combines TRBV11-1 with TRBJ2-7; maybe TRBD1 (6 bases). This CDR3 contains 14 residues. Germline assignment: CDR1 SGHAT and CDR2 FQDESV (reference sequence). Trimming left V 5 bases short and J 0 bases short, with 11 bases between. The CDR3 DNA reads as TGTGCCAGCAGCACTTACAGGGTCTCCTACGAGCAGTACTTC. This codes for CASSTYRVSYEQYF.

The J gene is TRBJ1-1, the V gene TRBV30; D uncertain. Between the trimmed V and J ends, which lost 0 bases and 1 base, there was a span of 9 bases. CDR1 and CDR2 from the germline V gene are GTSNPN and SVGIG (reference sequence). The CDR3 runs to 14 residues. CDR3: CAWSVLPRNTEAFF. In nucleotides, the CDR3 is TGTGCCTGGAGTGTACTCCCAAGGAACACTGAAGCTTTCTTT.

This clonotype has ten or more counts. The chain recombines TRBV5-4 with TRBJ2-3, with a weak D call TRBD2 (5 bases). In germline, CDR1 is SGHNT, CDR2 YYREEE (reference sequence). V was shortened by 1 base and J by 6 bases, with 6 bases between the two germline ends. The CDR3 is 12 residues long. CDR3 sequence (DNA): TGTGCCAGCAGCTTGAGGAGGGATACGCAGTATTTT. It is translated as CASSLRRDTQYF.

To note about this clonotype: Given a much more abundant clone one base away, this may be a read error. CDR3 in DNA: TGTGCCAGCAGCCCCTGGAGCGCCGGGGAGCTGTTTTTT. As protein: CASSPWSAGELFF. The chain recombines TRBV7-3 with TRBJ2-2; the D is unclear. Per germline, CDR1 SGHTA and CDR2 FQGTGA. The CDR3 extends over 13 amino acids. With 5 bases removed from V and 6 bases from J, the gap between germline ends came to 10 bases.

This clonotype was counted at least ten times. The chain recombines TRBV5-1 with TRBJ1-1; perhaps TRBD1 as D (6 bases). The CDR3 is made up of 14 amino acids. The germline V gene encodes CDR1 SGHRS and CDR2 YFSETQ. Trimming removed 4 bases at V and 0 bases at J, with 10 bases between. The CDR3 sequence is CASSLQGMNTEAFF. The CDR3 region has the DNA TGCGCCAGCAGCCTACAGGGAATGAACACTGAAGCTTTCTTT. Full variable domain (rest looked up from reference TRBV5-1 and TRBJ1-1): KAGVTQTPRYLIKTRGQQVTLSCSPISGHRSVSWYQQTPGQGLQFLFEYFSETQRNKGNFPGRFSGRQFSNSRSEMNVSTLELGDSALYLCASSLQGMNTEAFFGQGTRLTVV.

The table lists this clonotype with many counts. The chain combines TRBV4-2 with TRBJ1-4; D may be TRBD1 (5 bases). The V end lost 0 bases, the J end lost 3 bases, and 11 bases lay between the germline ends. This CDR3 is 16 amino acids long. The V gene's germline CDR1 is LGHNA and CDR2 YNFKEQ. Here the CDR3 reads CASSQDIGRANEKLFF. In nucleotides, the CDR3 is TGTGCCAGCAGCCAAGATATCGGCAGGGCTAATGAAAAACTGTTTTTT.

This clonotype occurred many times. The chain is built from TRBV27 and TRBJ2-1; D not certain. The CDR3 extends over 13 amino acids. CDR1 and CDR2 from the germline V gene are MNHEY and SMNVEV (reference sequence). V gave up 4 bases and J gave up 4 bases, with 8 bases separating them. The DNA for the CDR3 is TGTGCCAGCAGTTCCAACAGATACAATGAGCAGTTCTTC. This encodes CASSSNRYNEQFF.

Many counts were recorded for this clonotype. The chain has TRBV12-3 or TRBV12-4 and TRBJ1-2, with D possibly matching TRBD1 (5 bases). The CDR3 totals 13 residues. V was trimmed by 2 bases and J by 4 bases, leaving 8 bases between them. The CDR3 region has the DNA TGTGCCAGCAGTTTACAGGGTGCCTATGGCTACACCTTC. Its translation is CASSLQGAYGYTF.

This clonotype has ten or more counts. The CDR3 reads CASSRAGTAYEQYF. The CDR3 bases are TGTGCCAGCAGCCGGGCCGGGACAGCCTACGAGCAGTACTTC. The chain combines TRBV11-2 with TRBJ2-7; 7 bases align to TRBD1. The ends lost 5 bases at V and 2 bases at J; junction bases unmatched: 6. The CDR3 is 14 residues long. Germline values: CDR1 SGHAT, CDR2 FQNNGV.

The chain carries TRBV9 and TRBJ2-1; 7 nucleotides align to TRBD2. The junction had 10 bases not matched to a gene; V was cut back by 4 bases and J by 15 bases. The CDR3 has 12 residues. From germline, CDR1 is SGDLS and CDR2 YYNGEE. The CDR3 region is CASSSGQGGLFF. In nucleotides, the CDR3 is TGTGCCAGCAGCTCCGGGCAGGGAGGGCTGTTCTTC.

In its sample, this clonotype was seen many times. This CDR3 is CASRPAGTGSPLHF. The CDR3 DNA sequence: TGTGCCAGCAGACCGGCAGGGACGGGATCACCCCTCCACTTT. This sequence joins TRBV12-3 or TRBV12-4 and TRBJ1-6; D perhaps matches TRBD1 (5 bases). Trimming pared 6 bases from V and 10 bases from J, leaving 16 bases between. CDR3 length: 14 residues.

The chain combines TRBV6-6 with TRBJ1-5; 7 bases line up with TRBD1. The germline V gene has CDR1 MNHNY and CDR2 SVGAGI (reference sequence). The V segment lost 5 bases and the J segment 9 bases; nucleotides outside the gene matches: 7. This CDR3 has 13 amino acids. In nucleotides, the CDR3 is TGTGCCAGCAGTCGTGGACAGGCGGGGCCCCAGCATTTT. Amino acids: CASSRGQAGPQHF.